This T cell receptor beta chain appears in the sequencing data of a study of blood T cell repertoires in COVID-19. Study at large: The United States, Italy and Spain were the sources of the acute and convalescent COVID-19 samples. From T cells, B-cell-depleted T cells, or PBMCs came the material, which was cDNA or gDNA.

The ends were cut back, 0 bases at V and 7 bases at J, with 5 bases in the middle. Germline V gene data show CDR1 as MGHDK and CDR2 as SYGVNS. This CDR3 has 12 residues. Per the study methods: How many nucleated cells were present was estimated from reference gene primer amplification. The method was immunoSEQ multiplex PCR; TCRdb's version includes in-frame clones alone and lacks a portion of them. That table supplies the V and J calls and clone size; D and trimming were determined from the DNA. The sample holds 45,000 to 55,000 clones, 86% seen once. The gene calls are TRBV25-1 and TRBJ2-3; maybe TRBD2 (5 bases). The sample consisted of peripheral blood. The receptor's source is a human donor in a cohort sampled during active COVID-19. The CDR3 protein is CASSEYGNTQYF. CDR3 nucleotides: TGTGCCAGCAGTGAATACGGGAATACGCAGTATTTT.